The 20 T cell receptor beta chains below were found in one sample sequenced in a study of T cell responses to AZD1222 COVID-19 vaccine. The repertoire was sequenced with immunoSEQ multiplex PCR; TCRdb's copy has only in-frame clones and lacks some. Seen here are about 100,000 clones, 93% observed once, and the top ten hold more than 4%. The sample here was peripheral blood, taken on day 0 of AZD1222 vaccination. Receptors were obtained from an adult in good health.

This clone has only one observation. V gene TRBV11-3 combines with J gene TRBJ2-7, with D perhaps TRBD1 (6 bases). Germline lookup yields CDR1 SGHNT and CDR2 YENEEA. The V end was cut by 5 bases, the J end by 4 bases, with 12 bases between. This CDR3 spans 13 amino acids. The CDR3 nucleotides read TGTGCCAGCAGCCGAACAGGGATTTACGAGCAGTACTTC. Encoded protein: CASSRTGIYEQYF.

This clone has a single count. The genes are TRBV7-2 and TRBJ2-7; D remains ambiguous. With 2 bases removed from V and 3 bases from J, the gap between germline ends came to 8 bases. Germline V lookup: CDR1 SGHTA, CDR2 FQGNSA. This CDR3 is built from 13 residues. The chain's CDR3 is CASSLLLHYEQYF. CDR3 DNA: TGTGCCAGCAGCTTATTACTCCACTACGAGCAGTACTTC.

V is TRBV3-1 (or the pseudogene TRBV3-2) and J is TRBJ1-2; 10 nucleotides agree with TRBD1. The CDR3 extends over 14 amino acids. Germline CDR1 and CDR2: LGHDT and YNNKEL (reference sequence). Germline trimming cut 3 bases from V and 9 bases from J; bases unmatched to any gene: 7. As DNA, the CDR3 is TGTGCCAGCAGCCACAGCGTGACAGGGGGCAGCTACACCTTC. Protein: CASSHSVTGGSYTF.

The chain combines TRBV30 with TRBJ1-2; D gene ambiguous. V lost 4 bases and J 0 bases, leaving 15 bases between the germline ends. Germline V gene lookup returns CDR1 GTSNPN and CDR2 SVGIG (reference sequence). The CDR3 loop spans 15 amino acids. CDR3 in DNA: TGTGCCTGGACCCCATACTCGGGAGCTAACTATGGCTACACCTTC. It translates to CAWTPYSGANYGYTF.

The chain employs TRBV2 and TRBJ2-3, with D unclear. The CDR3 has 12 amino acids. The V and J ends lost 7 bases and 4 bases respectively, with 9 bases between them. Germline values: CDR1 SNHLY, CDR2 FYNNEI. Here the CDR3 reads CASKMVPDTQYF. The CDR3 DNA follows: TGTGCCAGCAAAATGGTCCCAGATACGCAGTATTTT.

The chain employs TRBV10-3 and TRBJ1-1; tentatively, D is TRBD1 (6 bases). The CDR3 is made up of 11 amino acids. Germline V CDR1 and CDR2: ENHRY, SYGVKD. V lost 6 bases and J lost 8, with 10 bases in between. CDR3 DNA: TGTGCCATCAGAGCAGACAGGGAAGCTTTCTTT. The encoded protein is CAIRADREAFF.

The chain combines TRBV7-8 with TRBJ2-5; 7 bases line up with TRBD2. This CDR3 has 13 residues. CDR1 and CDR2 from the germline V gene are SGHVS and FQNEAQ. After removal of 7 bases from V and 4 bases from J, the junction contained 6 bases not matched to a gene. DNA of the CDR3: TGTGCCAGCAAGGCGGGAGTGGTAGAGACCCAGTACTTC. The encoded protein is CASKAGVVETQYF.

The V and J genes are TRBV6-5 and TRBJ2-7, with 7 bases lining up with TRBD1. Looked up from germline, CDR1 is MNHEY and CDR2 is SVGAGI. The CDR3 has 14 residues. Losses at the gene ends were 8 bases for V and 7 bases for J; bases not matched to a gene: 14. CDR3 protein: CASGALQGSSEQYF. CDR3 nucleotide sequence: TGTGCCAGCGGGGCCCTACAGGGGAGTAGTGAGCAGTACTTC.

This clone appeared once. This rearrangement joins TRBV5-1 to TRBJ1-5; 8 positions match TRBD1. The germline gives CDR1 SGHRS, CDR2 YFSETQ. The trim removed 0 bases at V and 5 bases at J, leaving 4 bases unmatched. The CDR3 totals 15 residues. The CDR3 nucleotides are TGCGCCAGCAGCTTGGGGGCAGGGGGCGATCAGCCCCAGCATTTT. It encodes CASSLGAGGDQPQHF. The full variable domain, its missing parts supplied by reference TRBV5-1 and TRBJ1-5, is KAGVTQTPRYLIKTRGQQVTLSCSPISGHRSVSWYQQTPGQGLQFLFEYFSETQRNKGNFPGRFSGRQFSNSRSEMNVSTLELGDSALYLCASSLGAGGDQPQHFGDGTRLSIL.

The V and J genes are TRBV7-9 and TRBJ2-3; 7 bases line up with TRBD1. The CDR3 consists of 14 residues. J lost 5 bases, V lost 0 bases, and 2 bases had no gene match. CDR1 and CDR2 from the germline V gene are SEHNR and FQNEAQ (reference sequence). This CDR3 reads CASSLATGLDTQYF. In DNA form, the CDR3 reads TGTGCCAGCAGCTTAGCGACAGGGCTAGATACGCAGTATTTT.

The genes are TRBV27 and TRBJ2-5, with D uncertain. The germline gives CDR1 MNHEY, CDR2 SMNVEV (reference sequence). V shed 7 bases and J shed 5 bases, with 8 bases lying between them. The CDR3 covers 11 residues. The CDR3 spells CASNPQETQYF. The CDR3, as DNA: TGTGCCAGCAACCCTCAGGAGACCCAGTACTTC.

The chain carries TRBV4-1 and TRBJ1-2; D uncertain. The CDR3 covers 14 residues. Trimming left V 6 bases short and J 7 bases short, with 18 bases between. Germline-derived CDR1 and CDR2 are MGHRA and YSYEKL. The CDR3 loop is CASRNPGPLGGYTF. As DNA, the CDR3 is TGCGCCAGCAGGAACCCGGGTCCTCTGGGTGGCTACACCTTC.

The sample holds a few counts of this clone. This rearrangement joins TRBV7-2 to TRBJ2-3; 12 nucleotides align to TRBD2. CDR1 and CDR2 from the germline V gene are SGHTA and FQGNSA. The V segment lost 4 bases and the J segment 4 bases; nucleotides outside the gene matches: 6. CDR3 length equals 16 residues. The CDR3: CASSSRLAGASDTQYF. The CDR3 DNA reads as TGTGCCAGCAGCTCCCGACTAGCGGGAGCGTCAGATACGCAGTATTTT.

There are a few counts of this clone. Written as DNA, the CDR3 is TGTGCCAGCAGCTTAGACTATGCACGACAAGAGACCCAGTACTTC. Protein: CASSLDYARQETQYF. The rearrangement links TRBV11-1 to TRBJ2-5; D is uncertain. CDR3 size: 15 residues. V gave up 1 base and J gave up 2 bases, with 11 bases separating them. Germline loops: CDR1 SGHAT, CDR2 FQDESV (reference sequence).

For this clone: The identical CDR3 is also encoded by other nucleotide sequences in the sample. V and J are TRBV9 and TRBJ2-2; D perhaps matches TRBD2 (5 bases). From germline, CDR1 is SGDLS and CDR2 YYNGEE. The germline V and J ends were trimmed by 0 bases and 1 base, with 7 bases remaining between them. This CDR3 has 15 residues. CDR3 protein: CASSVVAGNTGELFF. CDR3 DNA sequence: TGTGCCAGCAGCGTAGTGGCGGGGAACACCGGGGAGCTGTTTTTT.

This chain's CDR3 is CASSGGREDEKLFF. The CDR3 region has the DNA TGTGCCAGCAGCGGGGGTAGGGAGGACGAAAAACTGTTTTTT. The chain recombines TRBV7-9 with TRBJ1-4; D is possibly TRBD1 (5 bases). Germline CDR1 reads SEHNR; CDR2 reads FQNEAQ (reference sequence). This CDR3 comprises 14 residues. Trimming pared 5 bases from V and 8 bases from J, leaving 15 bases between. Full variable domain (rest looked up from reference TRBV7-9 and TRBJ1-4): DTGVSQNPRHKITKRGQNVTFRCDPISEHNRLYWYRQTLGQGPEFLTYFQNEAQLEKSRLLSDRFSAERPKGSFSTLEIQRTEQGDSAMYLCASSGGREDEKLFFGSGTQLSVL.

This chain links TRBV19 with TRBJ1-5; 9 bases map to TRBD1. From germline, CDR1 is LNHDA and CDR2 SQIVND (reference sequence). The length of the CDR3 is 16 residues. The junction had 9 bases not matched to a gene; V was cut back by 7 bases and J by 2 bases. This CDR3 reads CASMSGQGLGNQPQHF. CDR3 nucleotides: TGTGCCAGTATGTCGGGACAGGGCTTGGGCAATCAGCCCCAGCATTTT.

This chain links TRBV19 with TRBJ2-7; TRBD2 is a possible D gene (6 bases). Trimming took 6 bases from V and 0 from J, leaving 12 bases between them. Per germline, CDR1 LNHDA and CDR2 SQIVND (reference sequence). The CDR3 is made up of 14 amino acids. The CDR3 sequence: CASSDRDFSYEQYF. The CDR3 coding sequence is TGTGCCAGTAGCGACCGGGACTTCTCCTACGAGCAGTACTTC.

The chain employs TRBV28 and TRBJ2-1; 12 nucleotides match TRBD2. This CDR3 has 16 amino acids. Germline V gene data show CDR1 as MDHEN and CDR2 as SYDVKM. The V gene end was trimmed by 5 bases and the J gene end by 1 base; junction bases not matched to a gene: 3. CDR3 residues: CASSRLAGESYNEQFF. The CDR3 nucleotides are TGTGCCAGCAGTCGACTAGCGGGAGAGTCCTACAATGAGCAGTTCTTC.

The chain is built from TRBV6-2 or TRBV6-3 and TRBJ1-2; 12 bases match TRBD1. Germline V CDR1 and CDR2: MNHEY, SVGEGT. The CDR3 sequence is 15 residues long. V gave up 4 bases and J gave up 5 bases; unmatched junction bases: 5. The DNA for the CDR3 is TGTGCCAGCAGTTCGCCGGGACAGGGGGCTTATGGCTACACCTTC. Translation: CASSSPGQGAYGYTF.